This is a list of T cell receptor beta chains from one sample in a study of blood T cell repertoires in COVID-19. Measured with immunoSEQ multiplex PCR; TCRdb has only the in-frame clones, and not every one. The sample records 300,000 to 350,000 clones, 87% being singletons. The sequenced sample consisted of peripheral blood. These receptors were collected from a man between 18 and 29 years old with active or convalescent COVID-19. Both conserved end residues are part of each CDR3. The order of the fields is CDR3 protein, J gene, V gene.

cdr3_aa: CASSKGDYGYTF
j_call: TRBJ1-2
v_call: TRBV27

cdr3_aa: CASSTPTGGGGYTF
j_call: TRBJ1-2
v_call: TRBV21-1

cdr3_aa: CASSFSGRRNEQFF
j_call: TRBJ2-1
v_call: TRBV11-3

cdr3_aa: CASSPPFGNTIYF
j_call: TRBJ1-3
v_call: TRBV7-6

cdr3_aa: CATNERVQETQYF
j_call: TRBJ2-5
v_call: TRBV6-6

cdr3_aa: CASRGGGGTEAFF
j_call: TRBJ1-1
v_call: TRBV19

cdr3_aa: CSVEALHNEQFF
j_call: TRBJ2-1
v_call: TRBV29-1

cdr3_aa: CASSPTEATASGNTIYF
j_call: TRBJ1-3
v_call: TRBV7-9

cdr3_aa: CASSPAGSQQFF
j_call: TRBJ2-1
v_call: TRBV3-1/TRBV3-2

cdr3_aa: CASSPVRGRSTDTQYF
j_call: TRBJ2-3
v_call: TRBV6-2/TRBV6-3

cdr3_aa: CASSLAGGGGLINEQFF
j_call: TRBJ2-1
v_call: TRBV7-2

cdr3_aa: CASIRQGFGDTQYF
j_call: TRBJ2-3
v_call: TRBV28

cdr3_aa: CASSWGGGNTIYF
j_call: TRBJ1-3
v_call: TRBV27

cdr3_aa: CASRFEEKLFF
j_call: TRBJ1-4
v_call: TRBV19

cdr3_aa: CASSLGDRGLGNTIYF
j_call: TRBJ1-3
v_call: TRBV5-1

cdr3_aa: CAETGRWSNQPQHF
j_call: TRBJ1-5
v_call: TRBV28

cdr3_aa: CASSNGLAGAGANVLTF
j_call: TRBJ2-6
v_call: TRBV7-6

cdr3_aa: CASSPGLAGRRGYEQFF
j_call: TRBJ2-1
v_call: TRBV7-9

cdr3_aa: CASSSNSGQANYGYTF
j_call: TRBJ1-2
v_call: TRBV27

cdr3_aa: CASSVLTSSSYNEQFF
j_call: TRBJ2-1
v_call: TRBV9

cdr3_aa: CASSPRTSGNEQYF
j_call: TRBJ2-7
v_call: TRBV7-6

cdr3_aa: CAIGTGGNHEQFF
j_call: TRBJ2-1
v_call: TRBV10-3

cdr3_aa: CASRRGLFYEQYF
j_call: TRBJ2-7
v_call: TRBV6-5

cdr3_aa: CASSLAGGRTEAFF
j_call: TRBJ1-1
v_call: TRBV7-2

cdr3_aa: CASSSPGVSSYEQYF
j_call: TRBJ2-7
v_call: TRBV11-2

cdr3_aa: CASSYSVGQTPYEQYF
j_call: TRBJ2-7
v_call: TRBV6-5

cdr3_aa: CATSRGASGRGSRGNEQFF
j_call: TRBJ2-1
v_call: TRBV15

cdr3_aa: CASSPTGGFYEQYF
j_call: TRBJ2-7
v_call: TRBV5-6

cdr3_aa: CASSYEAGVSGEQYF
j_call: TRBJ2-7
v_call: TRBV6-6

cdr3_aa: CASSLAGYNEQFF
j_call: TRBJ2-1
v_call: TRBV28

cdr3_aa: CASSLAGQPLYGYTF
j_call: TRBJ1-2
v_call: TRBV5-4

cdr3_aa: CASSEWSLNTEAFF
j_call: TRBJ1-1
v_call: TRBV10-2

cdr3_aa: CASSLTSGTGELFF
j_call: TRBJ2-2
v_call: TRBV6-4

cdr3_aa: CASSPGGARSEETQYF
j_call: TRBJ2-5
v_call: TRBV11-3

cdr3_aa: CASSSPWRNYGYTF
j_call: TRBJ1-2
v_call: TRBV28

cdr3_aa: CASSLRLAASYEQYF
j_call: TRBJ2-7
v_call: TRBV28

cdr3_aa: CASSGRLNREKKRNTEAFF
j_call: TRBJ1-1
v_call: TRBV6-4

cdr3_aa: CASSAASLKDRAILTDTQYF
j_call: TRBJ2-3
v_call: TRBV9

cdr3_aa: CASSPGSQRTDTQYF
j_call: TRBJ2-3
v_call: TRBV9

cdr3_aa: CASSYSSNRRYGYTF
j_call: TRBJ1-2
v_call: TRBV6-5

cdr3_aa: CASSLDGGGGMNTEAFF
j_call: TRBJ1-1
v_call: TRBV11-2

cdr3_aa: CASSLLVGGQINYEQYF
j_call: TRBJ2-7
v_call: TRBV5-1

cdr3_aa: CASSEVWGTGYEQYF
j_call: TRBJ2-7
v_call: TRBV6-1

cdr3_aa: CASSPGGVDQPQHF
j_call: TRBJ1-5
v_call: TRBV5-1

cdr3_aa: CASSQGDSAYNEQFF
j_call: TRBJ2-1
v_call: TRBV4-2

cdr3_aa: CASSFSGGGYEQYF
j_call: TRBJ2-7
v_call: TRBV7-2

cdr3_aa: CASGRRDSSYEQYF
j_call: TRBJ2-7
v_call: TRBV27

cdr3_aa: CASSLLASGANVLTF
j_call: TRBJ2-6
v_call: TRBV11-2

cdr3_aa: CASSPTLVGGTDTQYF
j_call: TRBJ2-3
v_call: TRBV5-6

cdr3_aa: CASSPTAVVDTQYF
j_call: TRBJ2-3
v_call: TRBV11-2

cdr3_aa: CASRTSGRDNEQFF
j_call: TRBJ2-1
v_call: TRBV27

cdr3_aa: CSASKGQYNQPQHF
j_call: TRBJ1-5
v_call: TRBV20-1

cdr3_aa: CASTKGGARNYGYTF
j_call: TRBJ1-2
v_call: TRBV6-5

cdr3_aa: CASSNGISGHREQYF
j_call: TRBJ2-7
v_call: TRBV5-4

cdr3_aa: CASSRTGAGNSPLHF
j_call: TRBJ1-6
v_call: TRBV5-4